This TCR beta chain was retrieved from a study of response to subunit inactivated influenza vaccine. Notes on the study in general: The authors proposed limited new T cell recruitment per seasonal influenza vaccination.

From the RT-PCR reads, TCRdb called clonotypes with MiXCR, one entry per CDR3 protein. The table lists 300,000 to 350,000 distinct CDR3 sequences, 22% of them singletons, with approximately 10% in the top ten. In its sample, this clonotype was seen a few times. What it binds is unknown. The V end was cut by 6 bases, the J end by 2 bases, with 10 bases between. There are 13 residues in the CDR3. Germline CDR1 is MNHEY and CDR2 is SMNVEV (reference sequence). V is TRBV27 and J is TRBJ1-1; D remains ambiguous. The origin of this receptor is a man aged 45 to 70 who received an inactivated influenza vaccine. The source material was PBMCs from blood, sampled less than 22 months after vaccination. In DNA form, the CDR3 reads TGTGCCAGCAGGGATTTTGTAAACACTGAAGCTTTCTTT. Translating gives CASRDFVNTEAFF.